The entry that follows covers one T cell receptor (beta chain) sequence. Its specific antigen is unknown. Nothing much larger sits one base from this clone, and base qualities are not available. The data were taken from a study of identical twins (dated by TCRdb to about 2016). Turning to the overall study: The study deep-sequenced TCR alpha and beta repertoires from monozygotic twins, unrelated adults of various ages and cord blood to test whether fetal clonotypes persist. To rule out contamination, replicate twin experiments were performed at different times with different library preparation protocols. The paper as a whole reports these results and caveats: Because the same donors could not be followed over many years, the conclusions depended on cross-sectional statistical analysis. The excess sharing between twins in beta out-of-frame sequences was weaker because fewer shared sequences reduced the signal-to-noise ratio. Compared with coincidental sharing between unrelated individuals, an excess of low generation-probability sequences was observed among out-of-frame TCR alpha sequences shared between twins. In monozygotic twins, out-of-frame TCR alpha sharing was systematically underestimated by recombination models, although the models agreed with sharing between unrelated individuals. Zero-insertion analyses could be partly confounded by invariant T cells such as MAIT and iNKT, although diverse VJ usage argued against such confounding for most clonotypes. Abundant cord blood beta clonotypes had fewer insertions, young adult naive repertoires showed a similar but weaker trend, and memory repertoires showed no such trend.

Library method: 5' RACE. TCRdb shows the sequencer as Illumina HiSeq 2000. A universal primer binding site was introduced by template switching, and a unique molecular identifier was present in the final cDNA, enabling accurate counting of TCR cDNA molecules. Specific primers in the conserved constant-segment region were used to synthesize first-strand cDNA for TCR alpha and beta chains. To control for contamination, each cDNA library was double barcoded with a SMART-Mk sample barcode plus Illumina barcodes. TruSeq adapter sequences, together with Illumina sample barcodes, were added in two successive PCR steps. The Illumina HiSeq platform was used with custom primers to sequence TCR alpha and beta cDNA libraries. Concerning the study's data processing: MiGEC processed the raw reads to extract unique molecular identifiers, while MiXCR was used to determine the CDR3 positions. Recombination models were inferred per individual with the repgenHMM and IGoR tools using an EM algorithm. The tcR package in R was used for shared clonotype analysis, with sharing normalized by the product of cloneset sizes. Out-of-frame nonproductive sequences were analyzed to study raw recombination free of thymic and clonal selection effects. TCRdb cleaned the public reads at Q25 with fastp, built clones with MiXCR and kept in-frame beta chains. Rows are unified per CDR3 protein, each entry keeping the most common DNA and genes. The authors' filters were not applied to this entry. For this sample the table gives roughly 750,000 distinct CDR3 sequences, of which 21% were detected only once. Roughly 4% of the sample belongs to the ten largest clones.

CDR1 DFQATT and CDR2 SNEGSKA are derived from the germline V gene (reference sequence). From cysteine to phenylalanine, the CDR3 is 16 amino acids long. Just CDR3 DNA is preserved here, 48 bases in frame from base 1. At the junction V is shortened by 3 bases and J by 9 bases, with 24 bases in between. All donors were healthy Caucasians. Three pairs of female monozygotic twins, all aged 18 to 29 years, made up the twin cohort. Peripheral blood mononuclear cells were the source from which RNA for the TCR libraries was isolated. This same sample was also taken into another study, of T cells expressing NK-cell markers. As the second publication notes: In sorted CD3+CD56+NKG2C+, CD3+CD56+NKG2C- and CD3+CD56-NKG2C+ T-cell subsets from about 8 donors, TCR beta-chain repertoires were profiled. Among the eight sequenced donors, only one was HCMV-seronegative, while the other seven were HCMV-seropositive. In several experiments an anti-gammadeltaTCR antibody was added to restrict sorting to alphabetaTCR-expressing T cells. In a handful of donors, the dominant CD3+CD56+NKG2C+ clonotypes were among the top 10 CD8+ clonotypes and accounted for about 1.0-7.5% of CD8+ T cells. Those dominant clonotypes were again the most abundant among CD3+CD56-NKG2C+ cells in a handful of donors, at about 25-60.1%. Whether the expanded NKG2C-expressing T cell clones were specific for HCMV antigens was left unclear. The study sequenced eight donors, all healthy volunteers chosen at random: three men and five women. HCMV-specific IgG was detected in serum with a commercial ELISA kit to determine HCMV serostatus. For roughly six donors, bulk peripheral blood T-cell repertoires were additionally sequenced from unsorted PBMC. MIGEC was used to demultiplex reads and group the reads by UMI, and MiTCR was used to assemble and quantify clonotypes. To remove erroneous sequences, TCR cDNA sequences were retained only when supported by two or more reads. The tcR package was used for downstream repertoire analysis, with clonotypes matched between fractions based on CDR3 nucleotide sequence plus V segment. VDJmatch was used to annotate antigen specificity against VDJdb, with one amino acid substitution in CDR3 allowed.

The TCR was taken from a young woman in good health. The chain couples TRBV20-1 to TRBJ2-1, and perhaps TRBD2 as D gene, on 6 matching bases. Sequencing was carried out using PBMCs. For the CDR3, the sequence is CSASFLGGRWVGEQFF. The bases are TGCAGTGCTAGTTTCCTGGGGGGACGTTGGGTGGGTGAGCAGTTCTTC.